Included here is one T cell receptor beta chain sequence, with context. This specimen belongs to a study of blood T cell repertoires in COVID-19. Study at large: Sites in the United States, Italy and Spain provided acute and convalescent COVID-19 samples. Sources were T cells, B-cell-depleted T cells, or PBMCs; the material itself was cDNA or gDNA.

After removal of 6 bases from V and 5 bases from J, the junction contained 10 bases not matched to a gene. Germline values: CDR1 MDHEN, CDR2 SYDVKM. CDR3 length: 15 residues. It was during active infection that Seattle patients were enrolled and then longitudinally followed. Authors' data handling: For nucleated cells, counts were estimated from reference gene primer amplification. Using immunoSEQ multiplex PCR, the repertoire was profiled, and TCRdb retains in-frame clones only, with some absent. D and trimming come from the DNA, and the V and J calls and clone size come from that table. Of about 180,000 clones listed, around 87% are singletons.

This TCR was recovered from a woman in her 70s with COVID-19, enrolled during active disease. The specimen sequenced was peripheral blood. The J gene is TRBJ2-7, the V gene TRBV28, with 10 bases lining up with TRBD2. CDR3 amino acids: CASSPGTSVANEQYF. CDR3 sequence (DNA): TGTGCCAGCAGCCCTGGGACTAGCGTGGCGAACGAGCAGTACTTC.